This TCR beta chain originates from a study of T cell responses to AZD1222 COVID-19 vaccine. TCRdb's table, derived via immunoSEQ multiplex PCR, lists solely in-frame clones and lacks some. The sample has nearly 110,000 clones, 87% seen once. In germline, CDR1 is SGHDN, CDR2 FVKESK. CDR3 length equals 15 residues. V lost 4 bases to trimming and J lost 7 bases, with 20 bases between them. The origin of this receptor is an adult who received the AZD1222 COVID-19 vaccine. Here the sequenced sample was peripheral blood, taken 28 days after the second AZD1222 dose. The gene calls are TRBV14 and TRBJ2-7; D is unresolved. CDR3 sequence (DNA): TGTGCCAGCAGCCCCTCCGTTACTTGGAACCGGGAGCAGTACTTC. This codes for CASSPSVTWNREQYF. The full variable domain, completed using reference TRBV14 and TRBJ2-7, is EAGVTQFPSHSVIEKGQTVTLRCDPISGHDNLYWYRRVMGKEIKFLLHFVKESKQDESGMPNNRFLAERTGGTYSTLKVQPAELEDSGVYFCASSPSVTWNREQYFGPGTRLTVT.